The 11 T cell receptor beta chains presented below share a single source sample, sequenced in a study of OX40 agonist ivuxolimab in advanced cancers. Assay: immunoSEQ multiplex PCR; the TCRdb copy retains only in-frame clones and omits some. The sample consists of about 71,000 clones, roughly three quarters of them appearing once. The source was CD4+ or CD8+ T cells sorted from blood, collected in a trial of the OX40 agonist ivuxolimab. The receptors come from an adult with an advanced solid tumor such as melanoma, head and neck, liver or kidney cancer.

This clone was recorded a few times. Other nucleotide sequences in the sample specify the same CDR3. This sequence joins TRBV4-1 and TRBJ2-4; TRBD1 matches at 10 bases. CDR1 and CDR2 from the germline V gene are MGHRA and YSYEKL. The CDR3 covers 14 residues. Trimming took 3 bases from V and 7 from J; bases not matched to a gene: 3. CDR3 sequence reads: CASSHPGQGNIQYF. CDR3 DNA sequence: TGCGCCAGCAGCCATCCGGGACAGGGGAACATTCAGTACTTC.

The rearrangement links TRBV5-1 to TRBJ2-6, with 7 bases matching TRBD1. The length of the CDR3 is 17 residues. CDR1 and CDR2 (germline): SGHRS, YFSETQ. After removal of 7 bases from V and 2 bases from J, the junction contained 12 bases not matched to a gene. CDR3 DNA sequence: TGCGCCAGCGGAAAAGGGGGCGGATCCCCTGGGGCCAACGTCCTGACTTTC. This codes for CASGKGGGSPGANVLTF.

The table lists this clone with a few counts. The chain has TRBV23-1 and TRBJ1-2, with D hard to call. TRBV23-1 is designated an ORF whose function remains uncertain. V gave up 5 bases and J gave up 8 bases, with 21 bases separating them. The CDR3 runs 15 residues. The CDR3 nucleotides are TGCGCCAGCAGTTACCCAGCGGCCAGGTTTCGGGGCTACACCTTC. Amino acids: CASSYPAARFRGYTF.

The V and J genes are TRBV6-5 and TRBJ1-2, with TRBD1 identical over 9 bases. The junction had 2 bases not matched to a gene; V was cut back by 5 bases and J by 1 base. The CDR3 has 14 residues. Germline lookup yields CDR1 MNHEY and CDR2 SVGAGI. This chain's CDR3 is CASSRTGDNYGYTF. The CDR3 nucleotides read TGTGCCAGCAGTCGGACAGGGGATAACTATGGCTACACCTTC.

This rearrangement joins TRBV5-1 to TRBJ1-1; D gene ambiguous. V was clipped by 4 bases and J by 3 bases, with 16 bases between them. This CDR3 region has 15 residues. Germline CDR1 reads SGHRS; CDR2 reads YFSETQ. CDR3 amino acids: CASSVSPRSHTEAFF. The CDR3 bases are TGCGCCAGCAGCGTGAGCCCTAGATCCCACACTGAAGCTTTCTTT.

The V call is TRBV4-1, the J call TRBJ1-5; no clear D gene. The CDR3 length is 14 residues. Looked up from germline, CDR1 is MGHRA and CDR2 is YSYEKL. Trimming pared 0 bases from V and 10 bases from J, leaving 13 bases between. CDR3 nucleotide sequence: TGCGCCAGCAGCCAAGAGGCGTCTTTTGGACCCCAGCATTTT. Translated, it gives CASSQEASFGPQHF.

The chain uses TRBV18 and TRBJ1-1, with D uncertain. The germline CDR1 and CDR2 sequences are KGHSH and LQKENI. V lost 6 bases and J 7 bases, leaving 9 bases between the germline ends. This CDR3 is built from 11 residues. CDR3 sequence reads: CASSMTLEAFF. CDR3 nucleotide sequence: TGTGCCAGCTCCATGACACTTGAAGCTTTCTTT.

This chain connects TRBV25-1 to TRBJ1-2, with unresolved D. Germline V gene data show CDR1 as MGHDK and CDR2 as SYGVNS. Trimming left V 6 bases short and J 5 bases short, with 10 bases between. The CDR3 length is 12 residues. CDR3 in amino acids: CASRTASYGYTF. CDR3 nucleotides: TGTGCCAGCAGGACCGCCTCGTATGGCTACACCTTC.

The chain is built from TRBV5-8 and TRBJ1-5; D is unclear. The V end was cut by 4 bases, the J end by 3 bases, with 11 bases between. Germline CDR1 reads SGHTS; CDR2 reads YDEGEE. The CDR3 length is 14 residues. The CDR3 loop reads CASSPAGSNQPQHF. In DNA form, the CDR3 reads TGTGCCAGCAGCCCGGCGGGCTCCAATCAGCCCCAGCATTTT.

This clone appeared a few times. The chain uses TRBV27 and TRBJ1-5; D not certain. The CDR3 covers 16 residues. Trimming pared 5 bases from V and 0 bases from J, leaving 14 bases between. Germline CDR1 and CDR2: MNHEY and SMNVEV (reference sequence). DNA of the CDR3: TGTGCCAGCAGTCTCAATCCAACAAATAGCAATCAGCCCCAGCATTTT. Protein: CASSLNPTNSNQPQHF.

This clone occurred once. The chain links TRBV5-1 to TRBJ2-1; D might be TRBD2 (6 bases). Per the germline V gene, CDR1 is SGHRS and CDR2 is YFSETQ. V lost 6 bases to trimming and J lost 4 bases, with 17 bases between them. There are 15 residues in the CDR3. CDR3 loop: CASIVGTSRYNEQFF. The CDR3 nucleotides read TGCGCCAGCATCGTCGGGACTTCACGTTACAATGAGCAGTTCTTC. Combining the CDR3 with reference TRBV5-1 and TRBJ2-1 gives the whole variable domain KAGVTQTPRYLIKTRGQQVTLSCSPISGHRSVSWYQQTPGQGLQFLFEYFSETQRNKGNFPGRFSGRQFSNSRSEMNVSTLELGDSALYLCASIVGTSRYNEQFFGPGTRLTVL.